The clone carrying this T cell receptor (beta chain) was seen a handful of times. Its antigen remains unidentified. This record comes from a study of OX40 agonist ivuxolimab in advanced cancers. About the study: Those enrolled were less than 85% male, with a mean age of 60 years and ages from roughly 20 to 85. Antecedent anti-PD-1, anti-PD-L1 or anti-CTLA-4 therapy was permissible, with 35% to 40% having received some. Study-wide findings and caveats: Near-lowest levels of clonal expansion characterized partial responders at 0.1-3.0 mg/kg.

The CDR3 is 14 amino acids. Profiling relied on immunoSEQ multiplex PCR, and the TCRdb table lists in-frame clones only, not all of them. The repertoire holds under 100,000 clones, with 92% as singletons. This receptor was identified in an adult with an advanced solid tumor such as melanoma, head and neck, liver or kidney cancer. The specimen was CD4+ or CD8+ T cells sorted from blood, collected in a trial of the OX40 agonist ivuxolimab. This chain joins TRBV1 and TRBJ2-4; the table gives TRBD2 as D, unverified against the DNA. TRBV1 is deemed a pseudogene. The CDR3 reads CTSSQASRKNIQYF. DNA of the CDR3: TGCACCAGCAGCCAAGCGAGTCGCAAAAACATTCAGTACTTC.